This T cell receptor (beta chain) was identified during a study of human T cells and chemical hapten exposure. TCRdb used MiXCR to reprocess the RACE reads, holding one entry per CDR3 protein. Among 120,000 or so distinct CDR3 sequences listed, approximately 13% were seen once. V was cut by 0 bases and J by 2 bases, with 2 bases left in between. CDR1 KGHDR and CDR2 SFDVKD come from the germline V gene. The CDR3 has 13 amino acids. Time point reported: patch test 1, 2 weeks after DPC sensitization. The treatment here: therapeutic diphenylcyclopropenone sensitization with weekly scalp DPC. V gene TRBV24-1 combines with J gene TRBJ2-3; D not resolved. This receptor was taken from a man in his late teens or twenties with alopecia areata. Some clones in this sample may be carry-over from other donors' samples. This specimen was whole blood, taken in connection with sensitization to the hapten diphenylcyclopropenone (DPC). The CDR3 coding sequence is TGTGCCACCAGTGATTTGTACACAGATACGCAGTATTTT. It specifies CATSDLYTDTQYF.